Following are 10 T cell receptor beta chains from one sample sequenced in a study of immune evolution from preneoplasia to lung adenocarcinoma. Here immunoSEQ multiplex PCR was the method, and the copy in TCRdb shows in-frame clones only, minus some. This table has 25,000 to 30,000 clones, approximately 69% appearing once. Specimen: FFPE invasive lung adenocarcinoma tissue. These receptors were taken from a person in their sixties with invasive lung adenocarcinoma. Some clones in this sample may be carry-over from other donors' samples.

The chain is built from TRBV19 and TRBJ1-1; perhaps TRBD1 as D (5 bases). The germline V gene has CDR1 LNHDA and CDR2 SQIVND (reference sequence). The V gene lost 5 bases and the J gene lost 4 bases, with 17 bases spanning the gap. The CDR3 runs 15 residues. CDR3 sequence: CASSPPGFGGTEAFF. CDR3 coding DNA: TGTGCCAGTAGTCCACCAGGGTTTGGGGGCACTGAAGCTTTCTTT.

The rearrangement links TRBV20-1 to TRBJ2-5; 7 nucleotides agree with TRBD2. The CDR3 covers 11 residues. V was clipped by 6 bases and J by 5 bases; unmatched bases: 3. Germline V gene lookup returns CDR1 DFQATT and CDR2 SNEGSKA (reference sequence). The CDR3 region is CSARGGETQYF. The CDR3 DNA reads as TGCAGTGCCCGGGGAGGGGAGACCCAGTACTTC.

The rearrangement links TRBV5-6 to TRBJ2-7; a possible D gene is TRBD1 (6 bases). Germline-derived CDR1 and CDR2 are SGHDT and YYEEEE. V lost 1 base to trimming and J lost 5 bases, with 10 bases between them. The CDR3 consists of 13 residues. The CDR3 spells CASSLYWTDEQYF. The CDR3 nucleotides are TGTGCCAGCAGCTTGTATTGGACAGACGAGCAGTACTTC.

There are a few counts of this clone. V usage is TRBV12-5 and J usage is TRBJ2-1; a possible D gene is TRBD2 (5 bases). The CDR3 consists of 15 residues. The germline V gene has CDR1 LGHNT and CDR2 FRNRAP. Trimming stripped 5 bases from V and 0 bases from J, with 11 bases between. CDR3 residues: CASGVQRSSYNEQFF. The CDR3 region has the DNA TGTGCTAGTGGTGTCCAGCGGAGCTCCTACAATGAGCAGTTCTTC.

The chain employs TRBV18 and TRBJ1-1; D might be TRBD1 (6 bases). Trimming stripped 9 bases from V and 5 bases from J, with 19 bases between. Germline CDR1 is KGHSH and CDR2 is LQKENI. This CDR3 spans 14 amino acids. The CDR3, as DNA: TGTGCCAGTGTACATAATGAGGGGGGAACTGAAGCTTTCTTT. This encodes CASVHNEGGTEAFF.

This sequence joins TRBV2 and TRBJ2-5; the match to TRBD2 covers 8 bases. Germline lookup yields CDR1 SNHLY and CDR2 FYNNEI. Unmatched junction bases numbered 4, after V lost 3 bases and J lost 1 base. The CDR3 has 15 amino acids. The CDR3 is CASSDLTSGQETQYF. In DNA, the CDR3 is TGTGCCAGCAGTGATTTAACTAGCGGCCAAGAGACCCAGTACTTC.

CDR3 nucleotide sequence: TGTGCCAGCAGGCCCCAGGGGGATATCTATGAGCAGTTCTTC. This encodes CASRPQGDIYEQFF. The chain uses TRBV6-5 and TRBJ2-1, with TRBD1 identical over 7 bases. Germline assignment: CDR1 MNHEY and CDR2 SVGAGI. Trimming took 6 bases from V and 8 from J; bases not matched to a gene: 10. The CDR3 runs 14 residues.

In the case of this clone: The same CDR3 also results from other DNA sequences found in this sample. The chain carries TRBV6-1 and TRBJ2-6; perhaps TRBD1 as D (5 bases). Trimming shortened V by 3 bases and J by 4 bases, and 10 bases separated the two germline ends. CDR1 is MNHNS and CDR2 is SASEGT in the germline V gene. The CDR3 length is 15 residues. The CDR3 region is CASSDRGSGANVLTF. DNA for the CDR3: TGTGCCAGCAGTGATAGGGGTTCCGGGGCCAACGTCCTGACTTTC.

V and J are TRBV10-1 and TRBJ2-7, with 9 bases aligning to TRBD2. CDR1 and CDR2 (germline): WNHNN, SYGVQD (reference sequence). After removal of 8 bases from V and 3 bases from J, the junction contained 14 bases not matched to a gene. The CDR3 spans 16 residues. CDR3 coding DNA: TGCGCCAGCCCCTGGGAGCGGGGGGCGGGACGCTACGAGCAGTACTTC. Its translation is CASPWERGAGRYEQYF.

This chain connects TRBV7-2 to TRBJ2-4; no definite D call. Germline-derived CDR1 and CDR2 are SGHTA and FQGNSA. V lost 5 bases to trimming and J lost 1 base, with 15 bases between them. The CDR3 is 16 amino acids. CDR3: CASSPSYLEAKNIQYF. CDR3 coding DNA: TGTGCCAGCAGCCCTTCATACCTGGAGGCCAAAAACATTCAGTACTTC.